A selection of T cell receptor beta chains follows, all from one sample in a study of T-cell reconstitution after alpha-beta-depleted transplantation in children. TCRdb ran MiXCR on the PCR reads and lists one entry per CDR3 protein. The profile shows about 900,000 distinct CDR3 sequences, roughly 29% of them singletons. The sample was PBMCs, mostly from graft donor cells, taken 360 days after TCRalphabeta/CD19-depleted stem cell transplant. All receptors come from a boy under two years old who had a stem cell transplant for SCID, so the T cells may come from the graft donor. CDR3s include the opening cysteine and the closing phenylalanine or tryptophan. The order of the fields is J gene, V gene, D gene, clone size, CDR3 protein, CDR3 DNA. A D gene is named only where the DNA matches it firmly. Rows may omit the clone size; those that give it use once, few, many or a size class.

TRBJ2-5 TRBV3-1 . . CASSQDLGSAQYF TGTGCCAGCAGCCAAGATCTCGGATCAGCCCAGTACTTC
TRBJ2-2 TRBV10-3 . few CAISEVRGNTGELFF TGTGCCATCAGTGAGGTTCGGGGGAACACCGGGGAGCTGTTTTTT
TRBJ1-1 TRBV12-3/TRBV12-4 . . CASSLPWSTEAFF TGTGCCAGCAGTTTACCCTGGAGCACTGAAGCTTTCTTT
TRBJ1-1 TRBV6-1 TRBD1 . CASDRGLGTEAFF TGTGCCTCCGACAGGGGGCTGGGCACTGAAGCTTTCTTT
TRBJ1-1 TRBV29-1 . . CSAVGGVNTEAFF TGCAGCGCAGTCGGGGGTGTGAACACTGAAGCTTTCTTT
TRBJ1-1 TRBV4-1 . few CASSQAVAGWNTEAFF TGCGCCAGCAGCCAAGCGGTGGCGGGATGGAACACTGAAGCTTTCTTT
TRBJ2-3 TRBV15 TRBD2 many CATSRDRSSGAADTQYF TGTGCCACCAGCAGAGATAGGTCCAGCGGGGCGGCAGATACGCAGTATTTT
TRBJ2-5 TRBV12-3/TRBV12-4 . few CASSSRVSDFQETQYF TGTGCCAGCAGTTCACGAGTATCGGACTTCCAAGAGACCCAGTACTTC
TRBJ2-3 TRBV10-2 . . CASSEYQITDTQYF TGCGCCAGCAGTGAGTACCAGATCACAGATACGCAGTATTTT
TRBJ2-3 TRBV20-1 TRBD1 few CSARTLDRVADTQYF TGCAGTGCTAGAACGCTGGACAGGGTGGCAGATACGCAGTATTTT
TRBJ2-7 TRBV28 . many CASSYSGVYEQYF TGTGCCAGCAGTTACTCCGGGGTCTACGAGCAGTACTTC
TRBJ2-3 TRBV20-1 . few CSARSLNTDTQYF TGCAGTGCTAGATCGCTGAACACAGATACGCAGTATTTT
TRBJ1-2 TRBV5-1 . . CASSLEGSGYTF TGCGCCAGCAGCTTGGAGGGGAGCGGCTACACCTTC
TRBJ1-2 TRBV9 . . CASSFMQGGYTF TGTGCCAGCAGTTTTATGCAGGGAGGCTACACCTTC
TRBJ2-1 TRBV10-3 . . CATLSRDSYNEQFF TGTGCCACCCTTAGCCGGGACTCTTACAATGAGCAGTTCTTC
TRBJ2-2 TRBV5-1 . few CASSLRPENTGELFF TGCGCCAGCAGCTTGCGGCCCGAAAACACCGGGGAGCTGTTTTTT
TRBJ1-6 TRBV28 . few CASTQDPNSPLHF TGTGCCAGCACTCAGGACCCCAATTCACCCCTCCACTTT
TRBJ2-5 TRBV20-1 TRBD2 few CSAREDAGGSETQYF TGCAGTGCTAGAGAGGATGCGGGGGGCTCAGAGACCCAGTACTTC